This T cell receptor beta chain was documented in a study of Graves' ophthalmopathy and Graves' hyperthyroidism. With 5 bases removed from V and 8 bases from J, the gap between germline ends came to 9 bases. Germline lookup yields CDR1 SEHNR and CDR2 FQNEAQ (reference sequence). CDR3 length equals 11 residues. Moderate-to-severe activity, CAS at least 3, NOSPECS at least 4 and duration under 3 months characterized donors with ophthalmopathy. Patients with other autoimmune diseases, uncontrolled infections, pregnancy or lactation were excluded. Orbital computed tomography, thyroid ultrasound, TRAb, serum thyroxine and clinical symptoms formed the basis of diagnosis. There are many counts of this clonotype. Beta-chain TCR CDR3 regions were amplified from RNA transcripts. After a first-round RT-PCR with HTBI primers, a second-round multiplex PCR was run. TCRdb itself ran the multiplex PCR reads through MiXCR, one entry per CDR3 protein. Counted here are about 480,000 distinct CDR3 sequences, approximately 15% occurring once; the ten biggest clones make up 8% to 10%.

This clonotype originated in a woman aged 25 to 45 with Graves' ophthalmopathy. V gene TRBV7-9 combines with J gene TRBJ1-2; D is unclear. The specimen was blood. The CDR3 DNA is TGTGCCAGCAGCGATCGTCGAGGCTACACCTTC. Translating gives CASSDRRGYTF.